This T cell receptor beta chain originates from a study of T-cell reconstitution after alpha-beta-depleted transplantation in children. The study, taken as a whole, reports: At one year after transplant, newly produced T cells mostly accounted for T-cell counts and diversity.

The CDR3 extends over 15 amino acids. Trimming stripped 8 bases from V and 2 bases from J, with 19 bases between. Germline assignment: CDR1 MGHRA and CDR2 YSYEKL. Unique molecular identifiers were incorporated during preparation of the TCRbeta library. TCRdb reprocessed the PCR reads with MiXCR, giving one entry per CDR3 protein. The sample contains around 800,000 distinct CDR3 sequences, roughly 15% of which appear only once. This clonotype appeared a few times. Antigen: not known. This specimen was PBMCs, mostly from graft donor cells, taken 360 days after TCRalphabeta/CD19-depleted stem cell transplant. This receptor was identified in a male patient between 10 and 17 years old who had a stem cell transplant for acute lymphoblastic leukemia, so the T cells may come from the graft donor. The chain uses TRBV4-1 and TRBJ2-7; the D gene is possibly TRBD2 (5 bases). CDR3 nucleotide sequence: TGCGCCAGCGGGCCTTCCGTGAGGGAAACCTACGAGCAGTACTTC. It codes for CASGPSVRETYEQYF.